This entry lists 8 T cell receptor beta chains sequenced from one sample in a study of blood T cell repertoires in COVID-19. The repertoire was sequenced with immunoSEQ multiplex PCR; TCRdb's copy has only in-frame clones and lacks some. The data contain under 250,000 clones, 80% to 85% of them seen just once; the ten biggest clones take up around 4.4%. Sequences were obtained from peripheral blood. The receptors were sampled from a man aged 45-65 years with active or convalescent COVID-19.

The chain is built from TRBV19 and TRBJ2-7; possibly TRBD2 for D (6 bases). The CDR3 is made up of 14 amino acids. V was cut by 5 bases and J by 7 bases, with 18 bases left in between. Germline V gene lookup returns CDR1 LNHDA and CDR2 SQIVND (reference sequence). CDR3 in amino acids: CASSPPGLPREQYF. CDR3 nucleotide sequence: TGTGCCAGTAGTCCTCCGGGACTTCCGCGGGAGCAGTACTTC.

The chain carries TRBV2 and TRBJ2-1, with 12 nucleotides matching TRBD2. J lost 7 bases, V lost 7 bases, and 8 bases had no gene match. This CDR3 is 15 amino acids long. Germline loops: CDR1 SNHLY, CDR2 FYNNEI. The CDR3: CASTLTSGGSNEQFF. CDR3 sequence (DNA): TGTGCCAGCACCTTGACTAGCGGGGGAAGTAATGAGCAGTTCTTC.

V is TRBV9 and J is TRBJ2-1, with D perhaps matching TRBD2 (5 bases). The CDR3 spans 12 residues. With 2 bases removed from V and 10 bases from J, the gap between germline ends came to 10 bases. Germline CDR1 is SGDLS and CDR2 is YYNGEE. The CDR3 DNA follows: TGTGCCAGCAGCGTTCTAGCTGGAGAGCAGTTCTTC. Encoded protein: CASSVLAGEQFF.

This clone was recorded once. V is TRBV30 and J is TRBJ1-6; 7 bases fit TRBD1. The CDR3 loop spans 12 amino acids. V dropped 4 bases and J dropped 9; count of bases not matched to a gene: 3. CDR1 and CDR2 (germline): GTSNPN, SVGIG (reference sequence). For the CDR3, the DNA is TGTGCCTGGAACAGGGGAGGTTCACCCCTCCACTTT. Translation: CAWNRGGSPLHF.

This chain joins TRBV3-1 (or the pseudogene TRBV3-2) and TRBJ1-3; the match to TRBD1 covers 8 bases. Germline lookup yields CDR1 LGHDT and CDR2 YNNKEL (reference sequence). V lost 4 bases and J lost 1; bases outside the gene matches: 3. The CDR3 sequence is 15 residues long. The CDR3 coding sequence is TGTGCCAGCAGCCGCCGGACAGGGTCTGGAAACACCATATATTTT. Amino acids: CASSRRTGSGNTIYF.

The chain has TRBV5-1 and TRBJ1-3, with TRBD1 matching 10 bases. Looked up from germline, CDR1 is SGHRS and CDR2 is YFSETQ. The CDR3 has 15 residues. The V segment lost 0 bases and the J segment 5 bases; nucleotides outside the gene matches: 2. The CDR3 sequence is CASSLETGGRNTIYF. The CDR3 DNA follows: TGCGCCAGCAGCTTGGAGACAGGGGGCAGAAACACCATATATTTT.

The genes are TRBV27 and TRBJ2-1; D is possibly TRBD2 (5 bases). Germline assignment: CDR1 MNHEY and CDR2 SMNVEV (reference sequence). V was cut by 2 bases and J by 4 bases, with 9 bases left in between. CDR3 length: 14 residues. The CDR3 DNA reads TGTGCCAGCAGTTTAGAGGGCAGATACAATGAGCAGTTCTTC. Translating gives CASSLEGRYNEQFF.

This clone was counted a single time. This chain connects TRBV5-1 to TRBJ1-2, with unresolved D. V dropped 0 bases and J dropped 1 base, with 7 bases sitting between them. The CDR3 runs 14 residues. Germline V CDR1 and CDR2: SGHRS, YFSETQ. The chain's CDR3 is CASSLEQNNYGYTF. The CDR3 bases are TGCGCCAGCAGCTTGGAACAGAATAACTATGGCTACACCTTC. Based on the CDR3 plus reference TRBV5-1 and TRBJ1-2, the full variable domain is KAGVTQTPRYLIKTRGQQVTLSCSPISGHRSVSWYQQTPGQGLQFLFEYFSETQRNKGNFPGRFSGRQFSNSRSEMNVSTLELGDSALYLCASSLEQNNYGYTFGSGTRLTVV.